The 5 T cell receptor beta chains listed next were all sequenced from one sample in a study of shared clonotypes between healthy human individuals. TCRdb keeps only in-frame clones here, not all; method: immunoSEQ multiplex PCR. The sample records roughly 1.4 million clones, approximately 98.5% being singletons. Specimen: naive CD4+ T cells sorted from blood. The subset: CD45RA+ positively selected. These receptors came from a man aged 30-40 years in good health.

V usage is TRBV5-1 and J usage is TRBJ1-4; no clear D gene. Trimming took 4 bases from V and 3 from J, leaving 13 bases between them. Germline loops: CDR1 SGHRS, CDR2 YFSETQ. CDR3 length: 15 residues. The DNA of the CDR3 is TGCGCCAGCAGCGGCAACAGTTTGGCTAATGAAAAACTGTTTTTT. This gives the protein CASSGNSLANEKLFF. The full variable domain, in which reference TRBV5-1 and TRBJ1-4 provide the parts outside the CDR3, is KAGVTQTPRYLIKTRGQQVTLSCSPISGHRSVSWYQQTPGQGLQFLFEYFSETQRNKGNFPGRFSGRQFSNSRSEMNVSTLELGDSALYLCASSGNSLANEKLFFGSGTQLSVL.

The chain joins TRBV5-1 to TRBJ2-1; TRBD2 is a possible D gene (6 bases). Germline CDR1 and CDR2: SGHRS and YFSETQ. There are 13 residues in the CDR3. Trimming took 1 base from V and 10 from J, leaving 12 bases between them. The CDR3, as DNA: TGCGCCAGCAGCTTGTTGGAGGGGCAGGAGCAGTTCTTC. Translation: CASSLLEGQEQFF.

V usage is TRBV5-1 and J usage is TRBJ2-7; 7 bases are shared with TRBD2. The germline gives CDR1 SGHRS, CDR2 YFSETQ. The CDR3 runs to 13 residues. With V trimmed by 4 bases and J by 3 bases, 4 bases remained unmatched. This chain's CDR3 is CASSLTSNYEQYF. The CDR3 region has the DNA TGCGCCAGCAGCCTGACTAGCAACTACGAGCAGTACTTC.

The chain couples TRBV10-1 to TRBJ2-2; D perhaps matches TRBD1 (6 bases). V dropped 0 bases and J dropped 6 bases, with 11 bases sitting between them. This CDR3 comprises 15 residues. CDR1 WNHNN and CDR2 SYGVQD come from the germline V gene (reference sequence). The chain's CDR3 is CASSESAGVAGELFF. CDR3 DNA: TGCGCCAGCAGTGAGTCAGCAGGGGTGGCCGGGGAGCTGTTTTTT.

The genes are TRBV27 and TRBJ1-5; no reliable D call. CDR1 and CDR2 (germline): MNHEY, SMNVEV (reference sequence). The V gene lost 3 bases and the J gene lost 9 bases, with 9 bases spanning the gap. The CDR3 runs 12 residues. The CDR3 loop is CASSFSSGPQHF. In DNA form, the CDR3 reads TGTGCCAGCAGTTTTTCCAGTGGGCCCCAGCATTTT.